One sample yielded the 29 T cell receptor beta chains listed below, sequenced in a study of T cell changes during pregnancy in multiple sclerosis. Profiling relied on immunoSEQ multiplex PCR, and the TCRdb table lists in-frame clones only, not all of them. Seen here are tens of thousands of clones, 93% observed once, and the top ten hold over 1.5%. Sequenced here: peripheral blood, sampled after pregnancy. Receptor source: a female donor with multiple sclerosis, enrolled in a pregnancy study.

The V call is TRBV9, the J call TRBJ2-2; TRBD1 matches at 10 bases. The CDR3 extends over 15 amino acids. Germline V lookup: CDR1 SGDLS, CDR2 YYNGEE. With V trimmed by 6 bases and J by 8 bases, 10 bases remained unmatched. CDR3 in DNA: TGTGCCAGCAAGGCGGGGACAGGGGAATGGGGGGAGCTGTTTTTT. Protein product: CASKAGTGEWGELFF.

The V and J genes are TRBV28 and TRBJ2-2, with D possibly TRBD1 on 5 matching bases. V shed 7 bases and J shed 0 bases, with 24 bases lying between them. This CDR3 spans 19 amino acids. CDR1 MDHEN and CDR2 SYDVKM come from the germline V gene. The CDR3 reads CASTPGFGSRPSNTGELFF. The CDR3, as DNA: TGTGCCAGCACCCCAGGGTTTGGTAGCCGGCCTTCGAACACCGGGGAGCTGTTTTTT. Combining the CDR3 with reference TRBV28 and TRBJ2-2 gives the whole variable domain DVKVTQSSRYLVKRTGEKVFLECVQDMDHENMFWYRQDPGLGLRLIYFSYDVKMKEKGDIPEGYSVSREKKERFSLILESASTNQTSMYLCASTPGFGSRPSNTGELFFGEGSRLTVL.

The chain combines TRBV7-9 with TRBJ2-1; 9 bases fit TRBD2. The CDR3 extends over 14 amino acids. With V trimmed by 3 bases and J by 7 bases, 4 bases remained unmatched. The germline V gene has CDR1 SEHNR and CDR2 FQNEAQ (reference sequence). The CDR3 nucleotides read TGTGCCAGCAGCTTGGCTAGCGGGATTAATGAGCAGTTCTTC. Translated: CASSLASGINEQFF.

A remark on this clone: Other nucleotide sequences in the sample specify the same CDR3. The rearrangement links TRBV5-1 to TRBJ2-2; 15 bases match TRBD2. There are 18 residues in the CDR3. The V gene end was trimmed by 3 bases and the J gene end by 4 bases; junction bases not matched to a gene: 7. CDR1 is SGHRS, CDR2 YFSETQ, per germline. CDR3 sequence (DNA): TGCGCCAGCAGCTCCGGACTAGCGGGAGGGAGAGGCACCGGGGAGCTGTTTTTT. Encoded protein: CASSSGLAGGRGTGELFF. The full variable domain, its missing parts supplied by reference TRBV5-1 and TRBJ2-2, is KAGVTQTPRYLIKTRGQQVTLSCSPISGHRSVSWYQQTPGQGLQFLFEYFSETQRNKGNFPGRFSGRQFSNSRSEMNVSTLELGDSALYLCASSSGLAGGRGTGELFFGEGSRLTVL.

CDR3 sequence: CASSHFLARDSTQETQYF. The CDR3 nucleotides read TGTGCCAGCAGCCACTTCCTAGCGAGAGACAGCACCCAAGAGACCCAGTACTTC. This chain joins TRBV4-2 and TRBJ2-5; possibly TRBD2 for D (6 bases). V lost 3 bases and J lost 1, with 21 bases in between. Germline V gene lookup returns CDR1 LGHNA and CDR2 YNFKEQ. This CDR3 is 18 amino acids long.

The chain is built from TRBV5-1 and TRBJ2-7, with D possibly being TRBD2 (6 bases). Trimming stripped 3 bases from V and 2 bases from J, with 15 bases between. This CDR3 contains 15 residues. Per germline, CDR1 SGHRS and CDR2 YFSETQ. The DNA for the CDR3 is TGCGCCAGCAGCTCCCCCGGAGGGCCCGCCTACGAGCAGTACTTC. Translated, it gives CASSSPGGPAYEQYF.

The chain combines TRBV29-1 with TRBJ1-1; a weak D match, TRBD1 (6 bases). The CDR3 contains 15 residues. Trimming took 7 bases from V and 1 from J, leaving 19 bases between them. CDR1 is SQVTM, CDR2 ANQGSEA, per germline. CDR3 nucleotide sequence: TGCAGCGCAAGAATTTCGACAGGCCCGAACACTGAAGCTTTCTTT. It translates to CSARISTGPNTEAFF.

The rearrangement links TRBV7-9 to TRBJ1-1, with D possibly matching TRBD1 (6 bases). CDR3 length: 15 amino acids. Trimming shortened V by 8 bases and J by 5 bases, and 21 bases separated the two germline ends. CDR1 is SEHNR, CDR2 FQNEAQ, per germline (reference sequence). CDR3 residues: CASLISPGQITEAFF. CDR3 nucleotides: TGTGCCAGCCTAATCTCCCCGGGACAAATAACTGAAGCTTTCTTT.

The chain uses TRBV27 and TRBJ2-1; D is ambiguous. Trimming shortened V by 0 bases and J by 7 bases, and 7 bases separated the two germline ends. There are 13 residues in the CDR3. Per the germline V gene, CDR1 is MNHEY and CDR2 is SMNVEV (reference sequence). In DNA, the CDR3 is TGTGCCAGCAGTTTATCGCGACTGAATGAGCAGTTCTTC. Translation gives CASSLSRLNEQFF.

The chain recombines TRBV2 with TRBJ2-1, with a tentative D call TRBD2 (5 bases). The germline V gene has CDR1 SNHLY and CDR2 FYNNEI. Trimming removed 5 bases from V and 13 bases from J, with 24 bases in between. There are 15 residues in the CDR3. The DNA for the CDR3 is TGTGCCAGCAGTATACTAGTAAGCACGCATCGGTCACAGTTCTTC. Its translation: CASSILVSTHRSQFF.

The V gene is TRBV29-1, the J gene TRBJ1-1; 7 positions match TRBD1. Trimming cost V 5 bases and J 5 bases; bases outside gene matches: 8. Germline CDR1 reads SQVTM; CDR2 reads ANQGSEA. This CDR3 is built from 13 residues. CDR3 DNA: TGCAGCGTTTACAGGGGTCTGGGTACTGAAGCTTTCTTT. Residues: CSVYRGLGTEAFF. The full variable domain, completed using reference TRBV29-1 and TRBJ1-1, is SAVISQKPSRDICQRGTSLTIQCQVDSQVTMMFWYRQQPGQSLTLIATANQGSEATYESGFVIDKFPISRPNLTFSTLTVSNMSPEDSSIYLCSVYRGLGTEAFFGQGTRLTVV.

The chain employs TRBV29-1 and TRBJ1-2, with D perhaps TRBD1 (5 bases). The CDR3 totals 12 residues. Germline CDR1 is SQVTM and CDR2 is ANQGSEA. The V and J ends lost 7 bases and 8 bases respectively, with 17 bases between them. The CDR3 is CSGAIGAGGYTF. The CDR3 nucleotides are TGCAGCGGAGCCATAGGGGCAGGGGGCTACACCTTC.

In nucleotides, the CDR3 is TGTGCCAGCAGTTTATACCGTCTTACCGGGACTAGCGGGGTCGAGCAGTACTTC. Translated: CASSLYRLTGTSGVEQYF. The chain couples TRBV27 to TRBJ2-5; TRBD2 agrees at 13 bases. The end of the DNA aligns better with TRBJ2-7, so the J call may be wrong. This CDR3 is built from 18 residues. The germline gives CDR1 MNHEY, CDR2 SMNVEV (reference sequence).

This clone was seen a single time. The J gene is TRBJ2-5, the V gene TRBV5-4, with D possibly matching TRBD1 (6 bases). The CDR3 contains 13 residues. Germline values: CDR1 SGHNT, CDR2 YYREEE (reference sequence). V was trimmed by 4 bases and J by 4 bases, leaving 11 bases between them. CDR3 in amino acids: CASSTTGTETQYF. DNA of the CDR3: TGTGCCAGCAGCACAACAGGGACAGAGACCCAGTACTTC.

CDR3 amino acids: CASSSQNRYGYTF. DNA for the CDR3: TGTGCCAGCAGTTCTCAGAACAGATATGGCTACACCTTC. The rearrangement links TRBV27 to TRBJ1-2; D gene ambiguous. The CDR3 has 13 residues. CDR1 and CDR2 (germline): MNHEY, SMNVEV (reference sequence). Trimming removed 4 bases at V and 5 bases at J, with 11 bases between.

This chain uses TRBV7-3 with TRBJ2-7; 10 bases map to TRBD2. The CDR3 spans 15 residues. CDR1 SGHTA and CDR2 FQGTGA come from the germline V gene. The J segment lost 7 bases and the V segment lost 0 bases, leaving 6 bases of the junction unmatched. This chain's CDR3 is CASSLTGLAGEEQYF. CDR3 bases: TGTGCCAGCAGCTTAACGGGGCTAGCGGGAGAGGAGCAGTACTTC.

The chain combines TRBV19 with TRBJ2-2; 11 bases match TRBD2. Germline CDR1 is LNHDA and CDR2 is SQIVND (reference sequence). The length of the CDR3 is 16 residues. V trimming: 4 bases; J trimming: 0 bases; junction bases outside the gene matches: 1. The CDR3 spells CASSRLAGTNTGELFF. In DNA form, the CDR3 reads TGTGCCAGTAGTAGACTAGCGGGGACGAACACCGGGGAGCTGTTTTTT.

CDR3 sequence reads: CASSLSRFSLLYEQYF. The DNA of the CDR3 is TGTGCCAGCAGCTTAAGCAGGTTCTCTTTGTTGTACGAGCAGTACTTC. The gene calls are TRBV11-2 and TRBJ2-7; no firm D call. V shed 2 bases and J shed 4 bases, with 18 bases lying between them. The CDR3 length is 16 residues. Germline loops: CDR1 SGHAT, CDR2 FQNNGV.

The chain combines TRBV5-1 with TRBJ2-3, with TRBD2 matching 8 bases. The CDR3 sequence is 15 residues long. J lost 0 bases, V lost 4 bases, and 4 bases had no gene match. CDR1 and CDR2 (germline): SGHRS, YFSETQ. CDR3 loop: CASSRLASSTDTQYF. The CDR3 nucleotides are TGCGCCAGCAGCCGACTAGCGTCTAGCACAGATACGCAGTATTTT.

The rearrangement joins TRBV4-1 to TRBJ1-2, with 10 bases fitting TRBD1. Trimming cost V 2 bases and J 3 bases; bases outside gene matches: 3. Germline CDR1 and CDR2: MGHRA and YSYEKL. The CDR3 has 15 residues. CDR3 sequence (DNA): TGCGCCAGCAGCCAACCCGGGACAGGGGACTATGGCTACACCTTC. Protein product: CASSQPGTGDYGYTF.

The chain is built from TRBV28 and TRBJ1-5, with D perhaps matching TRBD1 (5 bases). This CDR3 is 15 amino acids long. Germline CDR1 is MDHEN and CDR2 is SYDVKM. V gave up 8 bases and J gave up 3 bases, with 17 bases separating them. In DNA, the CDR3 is TGTGCCAGCTCGCAAACCACAGGCTTCAATCAGCCCCAGCATTTT. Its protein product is CASSQTTGFNQPQHF.

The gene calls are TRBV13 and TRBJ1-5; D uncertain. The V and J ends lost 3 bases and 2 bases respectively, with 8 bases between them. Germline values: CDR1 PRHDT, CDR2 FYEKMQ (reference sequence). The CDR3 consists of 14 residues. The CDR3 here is CASSFNGGNQPQHF. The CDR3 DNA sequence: TGTGCCAGCAGCTTTAACGGGGGCAATCAGCCCCAGCATTTT.

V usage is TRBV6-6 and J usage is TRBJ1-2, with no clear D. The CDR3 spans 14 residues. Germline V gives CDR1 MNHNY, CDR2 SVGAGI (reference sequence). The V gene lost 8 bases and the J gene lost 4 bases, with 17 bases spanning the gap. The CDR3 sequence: CASHLELGIYGYTF. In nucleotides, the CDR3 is TGTGCCAGCCACCTTGAGCTGGGCATCTATGGCTACACCTTC.

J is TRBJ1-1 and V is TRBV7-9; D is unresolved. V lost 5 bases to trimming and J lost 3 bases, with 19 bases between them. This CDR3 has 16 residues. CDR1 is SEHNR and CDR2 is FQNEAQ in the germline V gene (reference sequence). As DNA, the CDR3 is TGTGCCAGCAGCCGGCCGTCCGGGTTTGTGGACACTGAAGCTTTCTTT. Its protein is CASSRPSGFVDTEAFF.

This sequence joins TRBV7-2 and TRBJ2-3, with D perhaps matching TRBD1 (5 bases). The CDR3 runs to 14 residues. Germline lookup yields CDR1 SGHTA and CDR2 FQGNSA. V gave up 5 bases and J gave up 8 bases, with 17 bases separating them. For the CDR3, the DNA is TGTGCCAGCAGCCCCGCGCAAGGGGTGGGTACGCAGTATTTT. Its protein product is CASSPAQGVGTQYF.

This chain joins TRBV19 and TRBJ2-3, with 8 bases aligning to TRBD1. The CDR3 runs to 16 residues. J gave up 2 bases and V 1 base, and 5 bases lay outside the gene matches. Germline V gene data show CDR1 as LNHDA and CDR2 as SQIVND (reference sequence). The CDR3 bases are TGTGCCAGTAGTATAGGTCAGGGGGCGTCCACAGATACGCAGTATTTT. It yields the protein CASSIGQGASTDTQYF.

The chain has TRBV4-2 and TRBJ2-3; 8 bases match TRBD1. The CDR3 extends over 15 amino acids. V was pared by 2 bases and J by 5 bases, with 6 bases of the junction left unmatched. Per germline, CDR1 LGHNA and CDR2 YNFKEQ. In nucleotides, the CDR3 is TGTGCCAGCAGCCAACGGACAGGGTTAGAAGATACGCAGTATTTT. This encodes CASSQRTGLEDTQYF.

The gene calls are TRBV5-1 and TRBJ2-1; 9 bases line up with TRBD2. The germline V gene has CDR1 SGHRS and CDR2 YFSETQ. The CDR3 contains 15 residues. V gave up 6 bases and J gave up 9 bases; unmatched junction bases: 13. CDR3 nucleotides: TGCGCCAGCACCCGAGCGGGAGGATCCTACGGTGAGCAGTTCTTC. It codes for CASTRAGGSYGEQFF.

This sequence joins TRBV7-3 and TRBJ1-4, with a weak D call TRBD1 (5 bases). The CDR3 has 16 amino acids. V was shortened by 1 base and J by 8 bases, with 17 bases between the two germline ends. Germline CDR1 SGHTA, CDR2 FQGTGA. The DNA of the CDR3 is TGTGCCAGCAGCTTAATTGCGAGGGGAGGTGGAGAAAAACTGTTTTTT. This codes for CASSLIARGGGEKLFF.